The 4 T cell receptor beta chains below come from one sample, sequenced in a study of blood T cell repertoires in COVID-19. Repertoires were generated with immunoSEQ multiplex PCR, while TCRdb's copy carries only in-frame clones and drops some. Altogether approximately 270,000 clones are present, 80% to 85% being singletons, with the ten largest covering 15% to 19%. The source material was peripheral blood. The receptors were sampled from a person aged 70 to 85 with COVID-19, enrolled during active disease.

The rearrangement joins TRBV12-3 or TRBV12-4 to TRBJ2-7; D is perhaps TRBD1 (5 bases). This CDR3 has 13 residues. The V and J ends lost 2 bases and 6 bases respectively, with 11 bases between them. The CDR3, as DNA: TGTGCCAGCAGTTTAAGGCAGGGCCGCGAGCAGTACTTC. This encodes CASSLRQGREQYF.

The chain links TRBV6-5 to TRBJ1-5, with D hard to call. CDR1 is MNHEY and CDR2 is SVGAGI in the germline V gene. The CDR3 has 13 residues. Trimming stripped 10 bases from V and 0 bases from J, with 10 bases between. The CDR3 DNA reads as TGTGCCACTGGGCAGAATAGCAATCAGCCCCAGCATTTT. Protein: CATGQNSNQPQHF.

There are a few counts of this clone. The J gene is TRBJ2-2, the V gene TRBV19; 7 bases are shared with TRBD2. Per germline, CDR1 LNHDA and CDR2 SQIVND (reference sequence). The CDR3 has 16 residues. The ends lost 3 bases at V and 4 bases at J; junction bases unmatched: 8. The CDR3 loop reads CASSILAAGATGELFF. In nucleotides, the CDR3 is TGTGCCAGTAGTATTCTGGCCGCGGGAGCCACCGGGGAGCTGTTTTTT.

V gene TRBV5-4 combines with J gene TRBJ2-7; 9 nucleotides match TRBD1. CDR1 and CDR2 (germline): SGHNT, YYREEE (reference sequence). V was clipped by 4 bases and J by 3 bases; unmatched bases: 8. The CDR3 totals 15 residues. Here the CDR3 reads CASSKPGQGLYEQYF. CDR3 sequence (DNA): TGTGCCAGCAGCAAACCGGGACAGGGCCTCTACGAGCAGTACTTC.